Below, 19 T cell receptor beta chains from the same sample are listed, as sequenced in a study of blood T cell repertoires in COVID-19. The table came from immunoSEQ multiplex PCR; TCRdb's copy has only in-frame clones and leaves some out. The table records roughly 200,000 clones, about 86% of them present only once. Material for sequencing was PBMCs or T cells enriched from blood (not recorded which). These receptors were taken from a woman aged 40 to 50 in a cohort exposed to, infected with or recovered from COVID-19 (not recorded which).

The V call is TRBV5-4, the J call TRBJ2-5, with 8 bases that match TRBD2. Germline CDR1 is SGHNT and CDR2 is YYREEE (reference sequence). The CDR3 has 16 residues. After removal of 1 base from V and 5 bases from J, the junction contained 10 bases not matched to a gene. Here the CDR3 reads CASSLQASREGETQYF. The CDR3, as DNA: TGTGCCAGCAGCTTGCAGGCTAGCCGGGAGGGTGAGACCCAGTACTTC.

The rearrangement links TRBV14 to TRBJ1-3; D is unclear. The germline V gene encodes CDR1 SGHDN and CDR2 FVKESK. The CDR3 runs 12 residues. V was trimmed by 0 bases and J by 5 bases, leaving 2 bases between them. CDR3 coding DNA: TGTGCCAGCAGCCAAGACAGAAACACCATATATTTT. The encoded protein is CASSQDRNTIYF.

The chain is built from TRBV4-1 and TRBJ1-5; D not certain. CDR1 and CDR2 from the germline V gene are MGHRA and YSYEKL. V was shortened by 5 bases and J by 0 bases, with 11 bases between the two germline ends. The CDR3 has 15 amino acids. CDR3 sequence: CASSSFGASNQPQHF. The CDR3 DNA sequence: TGCGCCAGCAGCAGTTTTGGAGCTAGCAATCAGCCCCAGCATTTT.

The chain joins TRBV13 to TRBJ1-1, with D possibly being TRBD1 (6 bases). This CDR3 is 16 amino acids long. Trimming removed 5 bases at V and 1 base at J, with 17 bases between. Germline CDR1 and CDR2: PRHDT and FYEKMQ (reference sequence). Here the CDR3 DNA reads TGTGCCAGCAGCCCGACAGGAAGGCGAACGAACACTGAAGCTTTCTTT. Residues: CASSPTGRRTNTEAFF.

This clone was seen only once. The CDR3 nucleotides read TGTGCCAGCAGCTTGACTAGCGGGATGTACTTC. Its translation: CASSLTSGMYF. This chain uses TRBV7-9 with TRBJ2-5; 11 bases fit TRBD2. This CDR3 region has 11 residues. V trimming: 3 bases; J trimming: 13 bases; junction bases outside the gene matches: 1. CDR1 is SEHNR, CDR2 FQNEAQ, per germline (reference sequence).

The rearrangement links TRBV15 to TRBJ1-2, with D perhaps TRBD1 (6 bases). The CDR3 sequence is 15 residues long. CDR1 and CDR2 from the germline V gene are LNHNV and YYDKDF (reference sequence). Trimming shortened V by 5 bases and J by 3 bases, and 16 bases separated the two germline ends. Here the CDR3 DNA reads TGTGCCACCAGCGGGGCCAGGGGTCCTCACTATGGCTACACCTTC. This codes for CATSGARGPHYGYTF. Drawing the rest from reference TRBV15 and TRBJ1-2, the complete variable domain is DAMVIQNPRYQVTQFGKPVTLSCSQTLNHNVMYWYQQKSSQAPKLLFHYYDKDFNNEADTPDNFQSRRPNTSFCFLDIRSPGLGDTAMYLCATSGARGPHYGYTFGSGTRLTVV.

V and J are TRBV6-1 and TRBJ2-7, with unresolved D. V lost 3 bases and J lost 3, with 3 bases in between. Germline CDR1 reads MNHNS; CDR2 reads SASEGT. This CDR3 has 11 amino acids. In DNA form, the CDR3 reads TGTGCCAGCAGTGATTACTACGAGCAGTACTTC. Its translation is CASSDYYEQYF.

This clone was seen a single time. The chain links TRBV18 to TRBJ2-3; D possibly corresponds to TRBD1 (6 bases). Germline V CDR1 and CDR2: KGHSH, LQKENI. CDR3 length: 16 amino acids. V was pared by 0 bases and J by 2 bases, with 12 bases between. The CDR3 loop is CASSPPPGDDTDTQYF. In nucleotides, the CDR3 is TGTGCCAGCTCACCACCCCCAGGGGACGACACAGATACGCAGTATTTT.

This rearrangement joins TRBV3-1 (or the pseudogene TRBV3-2) to TRBJ2-1; D is unclear. The CDR3 contains 15 residues. V was pared by 6 bases and J by 3 bases, with 15 bases between. Germline CDR1 LGHDT, CDR2 YNNKEL (reference sequence). The CDR3 loop is CASSRDSYLYNEQFF. In DNA, the CDR3 is TGTGCCAGCAGTCGTGACTCCTATCTCTACAATGAGCAGTTCTTC.

This clone occurred once. The chain links TRBV3-1 (or the pseudogene TRBV3-2) to TRBJ1-3; D remains ambiguous. The CDR3 is 17 residues long. V lost 0 bases to trimming and J lost 0 bases, with 12 bases between them. Germline V gives CDR1 LGHDT, CDR2 YNNKEL (reference sequence). CDR3: CASSQDWGESSGNTIYF. CDR3 DNA: TGTGCCAGCAGCCAAGATTGGGGAGAAAGCTCTGGAAACACCATATATTTT.

V and J are TRBV5-1 and TRBJ1-1; TRBD1 is a possible D gene (5 bases). V was clipped by 4 bases and J by 1 base, with 11 bases between them. Germline V gene lookup returns CDR1 SGHRS and CDR2 YFSETQ. This CDR3 spans 14 amino acids. The CDR3 DNA follows: TGCGCCAGCAGCGCGGGGACGGGGAACACTGAAGCTTTCTTT. It yields the protein CASSAGTGNTEAFF.

The chain combines TRBV10-3 with TRBJ2-7; TRBD2 is a possible D gene (5 bases). CDR1 and CDR2 (germline): ENHRY, SYGVKD. Trimming took 0 bases from V and 5 from J, leaving 8 bases between them. The CDR3 contains 13 residues. The CDR3 sequence: CAISESAGHEQYF. The CDR3 region has the DNA TGTGCCATCAGTGAGTCGGCGGGCCACGAGCAGTACTTC.

This clone was seen just once. Other DNA sequences in this specimen translate into the identical CDR3. The J gene is TRBJ2-7, the V gene TRBV10-3, with D perhaps TRBD2 (7 bases). The CDR3 contains 13 residues. The germline V gene has CDR1 ENHRY and CDR2 SYGVKD. The V and J ends lost 3 bases and 4 bases respectively, with 10 bases between them. This CDR3 is CAISERGAYEQYF. The CDR3 DNA reads as TGTGCCATCAGTGAACGGGGGGCTTACGAGCAGTACTTC.

The chain links TRBV24-1 to TRBJ1-4; 9 bases align to TRBD1. This CDR3 region has 15 residues. V lost 12 bases, J lost 8 bases, and 15 bases stayed unmatched. CDR1 is KGHDR and CDR2 is SFDVKD in the germline V gene. CDR3 nucleotides: TGTGCCGTGGGAAAAGCCGGGACAGGGAACGAAAAACTGTTTTTT. This translates into CAVGKAGTGNEKLFF.

The chain links TRBV27 to TRBJ2-7; D may be TRBD2 (6 bases). With 2 bases removed from V and 3 bases from J, the gap between germline ends came to 17 bases. Germline assignment: CDR1 MNHEY and CDR2 SMNVEV (reference sequence). This CDR3 comprises 16 residues. For the CDR3, the DNA is TGTGCCAGCAGTTTAAGGGATCGGGACTTCGTCTACGAGCAGTACTTC. Translation gives CASSLRDRDFVYEQYF.

The J gene is TRBJ2-3, the V gene TRBV11-2; 9 bases map to TRBD2. V lost 6 bases, J lost 0 bases, and 16 bases stayed unmatched. Germline V gives CDR1 SGHAT, CDR2 FQNNGV. This CDR3 region has 19 residues. DNA for the CDR3: TGTGCCAGCAGACGTATCGGGCTAGCGGGGCGCACTAGCACAGATACGCAGTATTTT. Amino acid sequence: CASRRIGLAGRTSTDTQYF.

The table lists this clone with a few counts. This chain connects TRBV11-2 to TRBJ1-1, with D unclear. This CDR3 is built from 14 residues. The germline gives CDR1 SGHAT, CDR2 FQNNGV. The V gene lost 1 base and the J gene lost 1 base, with 7 bases spanning the gap. CDR3 DNA: TGTGCCAGCAGCTTAGGCGTTGGGAACACTGAAGCTTTCTTT. Translated: CASSLGVGNTEAFF.

The V call is TRBV18, the J call TRBJ1-6; no reliable D call. This CDR3 region has 16 residues. V lost 5 bases to trimming and J lost 2 bases, with 13 bases between them. From germline, CDR1 is KGHSH and CDR2 LQKENI. The CDR3 region has the DNA TGTGCCAGCTCAAACGGCGGGGTAGCCTATAATTCACCCCTCCACTTT. Its protein is CASSNGGVAYNSPLHF.

The chain has TRBV7-2 and TRBJ2-1; 8 positions match TRBD1. With 3 bases clipped from V and 2 bases from J, the junction kept 9 bases outside the gene matches. The CDR3 runs to 17 residues. CDR1 and CDR2 (germline): SGHTA, FQGNSA. CDR3 in amino acids: CASSLRQGAAPYNEQFF. CDR3 coding DNA: TGTGCCAGCAGCTTGAGGCAGGGGGCGGCCCCCTACAATGAGCAGTTCTTC. Full variable domain (rest looked up from reference TRBV7-2 and TRBJ2-1): GAGVSQSPSNKVTEKGKDVELRCDPISGHTALYWYRQSLGQGLEFLIYFQGNSAPDKSGLPSDRFSAERTGGSVSTLTIQRTQQEDSAVYLCASSLRQGAAPYNEQFFGPGTRLTVL.